This TCR beta chain comes out of a study of blood T cell repertoires in COVID-19. Authors' methods: Amplification of reference gene primers provided the estimated nucleated cell counts. Repertoires were generated with immunoSEQ multiplex PCR, while TCRdb's copy carries only in-frame clones and drops some. V and J calls and clone size are copied from that table; D and trimming were computed from the DNA. The repertoire holds about 200,000 clones, about 82% seen once, with 4.5% to 6.5% in the top ten. This study enrolled people aged about 18 to 95 from roughly 22 US geographic areas. Cohort assignment relied on participant-reported clinical history. The CDR3 runs to 12 residues. CDR1 is WSHSY, CDR2 SAAADI, per germline. V gave up 9 bases and J gave up 3 bases, with 12 bases separating them.

The genes are TRBV10-2 and TRBJ2-7; D is unresolved. This clonotype was obtained from a middle-aged man with acute COVID-19. The sample was PBMCs or T cells enriched from blood (not recorded which). In nucleotides, the CDR3 is TGCGCCAGTGGGCAGGTCCTCTACGAGCAGTACTTC. Translation: CASGQVLYEQYF.